This T cell receptor beta chain was observed in a study of T cell repertoires and HLA-DP antigens. Study information: DNA input averaged around 200 ng in sorted CD137+CD4+ and around 1,100 ng in pre-culture CD4+.

Losses at the gene ends were 4 bases for V and 8 bases for J; bases not matched to a gene: 3. The germline V gene has CDR1 SGHAT and CDR2 FQNNGV. The CDR3 runs to 15 residues. This table comes from immunoSEQ multiplex PCR, and its TCRdb copy is limited to in-frame clones, with some not included. The sample lists more than 90,000 clones, roughly 92% seen once, with under 0.35% in the top ten. Notes on this clone: Antigen unknown.

The sequence was collected from a woman aged 18-29 years in good health and CMV-seronegative. The genes are TRBV11-2 and TRBJ2-3; 16 nucleotides agree with TRBD2. The specimen was CD4+ T cells from PBMCs. CDR3 nucleotide sequence: TGTGCCAGCAGCTCGGGACTAGCGGGAGGGTCTACGCAGTATTTT. It codes for CASSSGLAGGSTQYF.